The present entry profiles one T cell receptor (beta chain) with its context. Its antigen remains unidentified. This sample was taken from a study of response to subunit inactivated influenza vaccine. The study, taken as a whole, reports: Authors suggested each seasonal flu vaccination may recruit only limited numbers of new T cells.

TCRdb reprocessed the RT-PCR reads via MiXCR and lists one record per CDR3 protein. The sample carries 860,000 or so distinct CDR3 sequences, about 20% recorded once. The CDR3 is 14 amino acids. Trimming left V 3 bases short and J 7 bases short, with 13 bases between. Germline lookup yields CDR1 SGHRS and CDR2 YFSETQ. The chain couples TRBV5-1 to TRBJ1-4; tentative D call: TRBD1 (6 bases). This clonotype was obtained from a man between 45 and 60 years old who received an inactivated influenza vaccine. The sample was PBMCs from blood, taken about 5 days after vaccination. The CDR3 protein is CASSSTTGTEKLFF. The CDR3 nucleotides read TGCGCCAGCAGCTCAACGACAGGTACTGAAAAACTGTTTTTT. The full variable domain, with the rest looked up from reference TRBV5-1 and TRBJ1-4, is KAGVTQTPRYLIKTRGQQVTLSCSPISGHRSVSWYQQTPGQGLQFLFEYFSETQRNKGNFPGRFSGRQFSNSRSEMNVSTLELGDSALYLCASSSTTGTEKLFFGSGTQLSVL.